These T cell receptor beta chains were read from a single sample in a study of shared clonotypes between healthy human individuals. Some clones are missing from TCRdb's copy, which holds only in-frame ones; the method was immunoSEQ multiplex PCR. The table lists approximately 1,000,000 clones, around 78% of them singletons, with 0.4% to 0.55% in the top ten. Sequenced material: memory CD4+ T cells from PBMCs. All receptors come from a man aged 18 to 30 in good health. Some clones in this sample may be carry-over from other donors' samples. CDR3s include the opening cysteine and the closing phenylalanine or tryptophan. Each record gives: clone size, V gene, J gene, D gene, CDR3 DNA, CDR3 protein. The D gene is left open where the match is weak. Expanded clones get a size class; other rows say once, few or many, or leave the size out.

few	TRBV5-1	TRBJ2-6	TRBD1	TGCGCCAGCAGCCCCGGGACAGGGGGATCTGGGGCCAACGTCCTGACTTTC	CASSPGTGGSGANVLTF
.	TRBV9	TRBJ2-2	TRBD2	TGTGCCAGCAGCGTTAGCGGGAGGTCGGCCGGGGAGCTGTTTTTT	CASSVSGRSAGELFF
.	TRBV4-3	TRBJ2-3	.	TGCGCCAGCAGCCAAGATGCTAGTGTTGGCTCAGATACGCAGTATTTT	CASSQDASVGSDTQYF
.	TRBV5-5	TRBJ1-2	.	TGTGCCAGCAGCTTGCGGGCAGGGTTACTGGGCTACACCTTC	CASSLRAGLLGYTF
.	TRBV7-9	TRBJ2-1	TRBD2	TGTGCCAGCAGCTTTCCACTAGCGTCCAGCTCCTACAATGAGCAGTTCTTC	CASSFPLASSSYNEQFF
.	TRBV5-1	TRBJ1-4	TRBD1	TGCGCCAGCAGCTTGGGACAGGGGAAACCTAATGAAAAACTGTTTTTT	CASSLGQGKPNEKLFF
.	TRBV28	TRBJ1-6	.	TGTGCCAGCAGTGGAAAGACAGGAAATAATTCACCCCTCCACTTT	CASSGKTGNNSPLHF
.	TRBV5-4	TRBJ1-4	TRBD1	TGTGCCAGCAGTCAAGGGGACAGGGGAGGGGGCAATGAAAAACTGTTTTTT	CASSQGDRGGGNEKLFF
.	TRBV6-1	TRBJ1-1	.	TGTGCCAGCACCAGGGGACAAGGGAACACTGAAGCTTTCTTT	CASTRGQGNTEAFF
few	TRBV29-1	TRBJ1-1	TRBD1	TGCAGCGTTGAGGGACAGCGGGACACTGAAGCTTTCTTT	CSVEGQRDTEAFF
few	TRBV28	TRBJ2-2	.	TGTGCCAGCAGTCCCCGTGCAGGGGAGCTGTTTTTT	CASSPRAGELFF
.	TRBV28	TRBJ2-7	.	TGTGCCAGCAAGGGCAATTACGAGCAGTACTTC	CASKGNYEQYF
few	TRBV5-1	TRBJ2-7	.	TGCGCCAGCAGCGGGAGACTTGGCCCACCCTACGAGCAGTACTTC	CASSGRLGPPYEQYF
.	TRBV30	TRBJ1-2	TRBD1	TGTGCCTGGAGCTTGGGACAGTATGGCTACACCTTC	CAWSLGQYGYTF
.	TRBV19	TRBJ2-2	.	TGTGCCAGTAGGGGAGGGTGGACAGCGAACACCGGGGAGCTGTTTTTT	CASRGGWTANTGELFF
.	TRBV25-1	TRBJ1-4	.	TGTGCCAGCAGTGGGGGGCGTGGAGGGCCTAAAGAAAAACTGTTTTTT	CASSGGRGGPKEKLFF
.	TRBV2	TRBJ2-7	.	TGTGCCAGCAGCAAAGGCTCGACTTCCTACGAGCAGTACTTC	CASSKGSTSYEQYF
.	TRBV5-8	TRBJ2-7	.	TGTGCCAGCAGCTTGGATCGTGATCCCTACGAGCAGTACTTC	CASSLDRDPYEQYF
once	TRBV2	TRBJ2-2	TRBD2	TGTGCCAGCCAGACTAGCGGGAGGGCAGGGGAGCTGTTTTTT	CASQTSGRAGELFF
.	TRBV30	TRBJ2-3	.	TGTGCCTGGAGTTTGGGGCTACACACAGATACGCAGTATTTT	CAWSLGLHTDTQYF
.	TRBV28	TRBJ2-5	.	TGTGCCAGCACGGGGGATCAAGAGACCCAGTACTTC	CASTGDQETQYF
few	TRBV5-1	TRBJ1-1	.	TGCGCCAGCAGCTTGGCAACACTTATGAACACTGAAGCTTTCTTT	CASSLATLMNTEAFF
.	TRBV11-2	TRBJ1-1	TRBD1	TGTGCCAGCAGTCGACAGGGTGTCGACGCTTTCTTT	CASSRQGVDAFF
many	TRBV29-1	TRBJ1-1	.	TGCAGCGTTGTTACAGGGAGGTACACTGAAGCTTTCTTT	CSVVTGRYTEAFF
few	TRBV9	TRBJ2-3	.	TGTGCCAGCAGCGTACAAATGACTAGGTCGACAGATACGCAGTATTTT	CASSVQMTRSTDTQYF
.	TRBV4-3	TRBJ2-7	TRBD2	TGCGCCAGCAGCCAAGTCCCCAGCGGGGGTCCCTACGAGCAGTACTTC	CASSQVPSGGPYEQYF
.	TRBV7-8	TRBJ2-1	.	TGTGCCAGCAGCTCAGGAACTTACAATGAGCAGTTCTTC	CASSSGTYNEQFF
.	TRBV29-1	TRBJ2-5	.	TGCAGCGTTGAGGAAACAGGGGAGACCCAGTACTTC	CSVEETGETQYF
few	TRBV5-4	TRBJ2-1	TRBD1	TGTGCCAGTCTGCCCGGGACAGGGGGCGCGGGGTTCTACTACAATGAGCAGTTCTTC	CASLPGTGGAGFYYNEQFF
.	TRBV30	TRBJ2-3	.	TGTGCCTGGAGTGAACTAGCAGATACGCAGTATTTT	CAWSELADTQYF
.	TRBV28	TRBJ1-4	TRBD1	TGTGCCAGCAGCCAAACCCACGTAAGACAGGGGAAAAGGAATGAAAAACTGTTTTTT	CASSQTHVRQGKRNEKLFF
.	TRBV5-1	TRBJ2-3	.	TGCGCCAGCAGCTTGGCGTCGGCTAGCGGCACAGATACGCAGTATTTT	CASSLASASGTDTQYF